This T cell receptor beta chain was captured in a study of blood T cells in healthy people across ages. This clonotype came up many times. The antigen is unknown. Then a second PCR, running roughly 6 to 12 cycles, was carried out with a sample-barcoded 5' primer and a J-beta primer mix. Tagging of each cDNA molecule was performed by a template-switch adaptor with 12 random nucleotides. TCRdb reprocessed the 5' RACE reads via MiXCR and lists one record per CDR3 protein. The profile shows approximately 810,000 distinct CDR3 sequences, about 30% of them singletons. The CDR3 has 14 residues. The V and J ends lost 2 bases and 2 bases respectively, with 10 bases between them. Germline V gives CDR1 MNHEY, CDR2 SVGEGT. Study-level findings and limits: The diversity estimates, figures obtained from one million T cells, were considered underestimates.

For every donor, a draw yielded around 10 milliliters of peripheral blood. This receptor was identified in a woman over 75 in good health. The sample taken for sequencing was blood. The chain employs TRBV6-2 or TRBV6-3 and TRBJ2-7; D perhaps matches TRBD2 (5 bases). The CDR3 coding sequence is TGTGCCAGCAGTTACGGTACGAGGGCCTACGAGCAGTACTTC. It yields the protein CASSYGTRAYEQYF.